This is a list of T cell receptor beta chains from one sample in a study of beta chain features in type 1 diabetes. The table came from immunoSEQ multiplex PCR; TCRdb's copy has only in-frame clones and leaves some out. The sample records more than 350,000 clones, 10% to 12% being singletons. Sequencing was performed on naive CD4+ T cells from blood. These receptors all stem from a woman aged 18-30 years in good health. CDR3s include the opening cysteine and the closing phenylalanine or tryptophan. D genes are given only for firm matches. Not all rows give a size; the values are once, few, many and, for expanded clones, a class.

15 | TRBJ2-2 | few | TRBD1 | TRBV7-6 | TGTGCCAGCAGCTCCTGGACAGGCAACACCGGGGAGCTGTTTTTT | CASSSWTGNTGELFF
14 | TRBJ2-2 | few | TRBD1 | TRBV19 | TGTGCCAGTAGTAAGACAGGGTCCGCCGGGGAGCTGTTTTTT | CASSKTGSAGELFF
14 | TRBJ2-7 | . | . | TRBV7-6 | TGTGCCAGCAGCGCCTACAGGGGGGGCTACGAGCAGTACTTC | CASSAYRGGYEQYF
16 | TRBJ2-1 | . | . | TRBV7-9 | TGTGCCAGCAGCCTACAGGGCGAGCTATCCTACAATGAGCAGTTCTTC | CASSLQGELSYNEQFF
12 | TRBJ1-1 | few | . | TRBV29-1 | TGCAGCGTTGGATCCATGAACACTGAAGCTTTCTTT | CSVGSMNTEAFF
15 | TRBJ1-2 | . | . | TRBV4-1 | TGCGCCAGCAGCCAAGCGGTGACTGCCGTTTATGGCTACACCTTC | CASSQAVTAVYGYTF
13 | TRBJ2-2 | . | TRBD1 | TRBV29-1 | TGCAGCGTTGATGGGACAGGGCCCGGGGAGCTGTTTTTT | CSVDGTGPGELFF
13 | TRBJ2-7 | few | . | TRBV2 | TGTGCCAGCAGTGAGTTGTGGGGCCACGAGCAGTACTTC | CASSELWGHEQYF
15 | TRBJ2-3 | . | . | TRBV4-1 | TGCGCCAGCAGCCAAGATCGGGGCTGGACAGATACGCAGTATTTT | CASSQDRGWTDTQYF
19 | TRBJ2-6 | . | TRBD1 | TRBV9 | TGTGCCAGCAGCGTAGGGTATTGGGGACAGGGCCCCGGGGCCAACGTCCTGACTTTC | CASSVGYWGQGPGANVLTF
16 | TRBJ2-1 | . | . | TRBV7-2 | TGTGCCAGCAGAAAACGGGGGATCGGGACCTACAATGAGCAGTTCTTC | CASRKRGIGTYNEQFF
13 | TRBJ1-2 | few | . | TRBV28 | TGTGCCAGCAGGTCAGGCCTCGGTAGAGGCTACACCTTC | CASRSGLGRGYTF
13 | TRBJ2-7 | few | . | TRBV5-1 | TGCGCCAGCAGCTTCCCGGGGACCTACGAGCAGTACTTC | CASSFPGTYEQYF
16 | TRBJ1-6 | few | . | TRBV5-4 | TGTGCCAGCAGCTTGGCCGTTACAGGATCTAATTCACCCCTCCACTTT | CASSLAVTGSNSPLHF
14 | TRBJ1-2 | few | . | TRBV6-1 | TGTGCCAGCAGTAACACGATACAGGGTGATGGCTACACCTTC | CASSNTIQGDGYTF
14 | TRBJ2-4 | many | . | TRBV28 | TGTGCCAGCAGTACGACCCTTCAGGGAAACATTCAGTACTTC | CASSTTLQGNIQYF
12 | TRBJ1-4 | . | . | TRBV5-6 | TGTGCCAGCAGCTTGATCGGAGGAGACCTGTTTTTT | CASSLIGGDLFF